Included here is one T cell receptor (beta chain) sequence, with context. The data originate from a study of blood T cell repertoires in COVID-19. The wider study: The origin of the acute and convalescent COVID-19 samples was the United States, Italy and Spain. The cDNA or gDNA used as material had been derived from T cells, B-cell-depleted T cells, or PBMCs.

V dropped 5 bases and J dropped 6; count of bases not matched to a gene: 6. This CDR3 is 14 amino acids long. Germline CDR1 is SGHRS and CDR2 is YFSETQ. Original data processing: Quantification of nucleated cells was approximated via reference gene primer amplification. Profiled with immunoSEQ multiplex PCR; TCRdb holds only in-frame clones, not every one. The V and J calls and clone size come from that table; D and trimming were worked out from the DNA. Here the sample spans roughly 300,000 clones, about 89% being singletons. The sequence was obtained from a man between 18 and 35 years old who had recovered from COVID-19. The chain carries TRBV5-1 and TRBJ2-2; TRBD2 aligns across 8 bases. Sequenced input: peripheral blood. This CDR3 reads CASRVGAGAGELFF. The CDR3 bases are TGCGCCAGCAGGGTTGGAGCGGGAGCCGGGGAGCTGTTTTTT.